The text below deals with one T cell receptor beta chain. The sample belongs to a study of T cell responses to AZD1222 COVID-19 vaccine. Clones were sequenced by immunoSEQ multiplex PCR, and TCRdb holds only the in-frame ones, with some missing. The sample gives approximately 100,000 clones, roughly nine tenths of which show up once; 2.5% is in the top ten. The V gene's germline CDR1 is LGHNA and CDR2 YNFKEQ. The V end lost 0 bases, the J end lost 3 bases, and 6 bases lay between the germline ends. The CDR3 runs 15 residues. The chain joins TRBV4-2 to TRBJ2-6; D might be TRBD1 (5 bases). The starting material was peripheral blood, obtained 28 days after the second AZD1222 dose. The TCR comes from an adult who received the AZD1222 COVID-19 vaccine. The CDR3 sequence: CASSQDRGGANVLTF. CDR3 DNA sequence: TGTGCCAGCAGCCAAGATAGGGGTGGGGCCAACGTCCTGACTTTC.